This T cell receptor (beta chain) was captured in a study of neoadjuvant anti-PD-1 for oral cavity cancer (dated by TCRdb to the early 2020s). Some background on the complete study: Three to four biweekly doses of nivolumab at 3 mg/kg were mostly administered to patients before curative-intent surgical resection. For patients who did not progress, a fourth nivolumab dose was given around day 43, followed by definitive surgical resection on days 50-56. Patients with complete response, partial response or stable disease by RECIST 1.1 were defined as responders, whereas patients with progression were defined as non-responders. There were more than nine patients in the parent correlative cohort, and the response rate was less than 40%.

Notes on this clone: Its specific antigen is unknown. No much larger clonotype is one base removed from it; base qualities were not supplied.

Reading the label with the study, this specimen's time point is: before neoadjuvant nivolumab. Patients were newly diagnosed with stage II-IVA oral cavity squamous cell carcinoma and had received no prior systemic or radiation treatment. Everyone in the cohort had locally advanced, HPV-negative oral cavity squamous cell carcinoma. No culture maintenance or expansion was done, as the peripheral blood mononuclear cells went straight to analysis. The samples were drawn from a longitudinal correlative study tied to a single-arm phase II trial testing neoadjuvant nivolumab in oral cavity squamous cell carcinoma. Subject-matched pre- and post-treatment PBMCs and tumors from three responders and three non-responders underwent genomic DNA-based TCRbeta sequencing. Peripheral blood mononuclear cells were collected once before nivolumab treatment and again after treatment, at the time of surgery. The Maxwell RSC DNA from Cells kit was used to isolate genomic DNA from PBMCs.

For deep sequencing of PBMC libraries, mostly approximately 460 ng of input genomic DNA was used, and six replicates were run per sample. TCRbeta libraries were prepared with the immunoSEQ hsTCRbeta kit according to the manufacturer's instructions. The completed libraries were mixed into a single pool at 3 nM, then sequenced with an Illumina NovaSeq 6000 S4 flow cell. Under the source paper's analysis protocol: The immunoSEQ Analyzer was used for raw data preprocessing and quality control. The analysis was limited to productive rearrangements, and each clonotype was defined by a unique CDR3 amino acid sequence. Repertoire clonality was estimated as the Gini-Simpson index, which was computed with the R package tcR. Student's t test was used to compare Gini indices, while Pearson correlation assessed associations with tumor size change. TCRdb retrieved this table from immuneACCESS and kept in-frame rearrangements only. Not all clones are present; in checked studies, unresolved V genes account for under half, and no reason is known for the remainder. Clone size and V and J calls were adopted from that table, with D and trimming inferred from the DNA. This sample lists tens of thousands of clones; around 83% were detected once. Of the sample, approximately 3% is held by the ten largest clones.

What the study reported, not specific to this receptor: After neoadjuvant nivolumab, significantly higher T cell clonality (Gini index) was found within PBMCs in non-responders than in responders. Only a few patients per response group were included in the TCR analyses, and the authors called for validation in larger cohorts. A higher pretreatment blood Treg/Th17 ratio correlated with both higher pretreatment blood TCRbeta clonality and lower post-treatment tumor TCRbeta clonality.

Sample: PBMCs, taken before nivolumab (anti-PD-1) treatment. The clonotype originates from a person aged 35 to 85 with oral cavity squamous cell carcinoma.

The DNA sequence is given as TGCGCCAGCAAAAAAAAGACTAGCGGGTACAATGAGCAGTTCTTC. The translation is CASKKKTSGYNEQFF. This receptor chain uses TRBV5-1 and TRBJ2-1; 10 bases in between match TRBD2. The junction shows trimming of 6 bases on V and 4 bases on J, and the gene matches do not reach 7 bases of it. CDR1 is given as SGHRS and CDR2 as YFSETQ, both from the germline V gene. From the cysteine through the phenylalanine, the CDR3 covers 15 amino acids. Left in the record is the CDR3 DNA by itself, 45 bases read in frame from the first base. Extended through the reference TRBV5-1 and TRBJ2-1 proteins, this CDR3 yields the full variable domain: KAGVTQTPRYLIKTRGQQVTLSCSPISGHRSVSWYQQTPGQGLQFLFEYFSETQRNKGNFPGRFSGRQFSNSRSEMNVSTLELGDSALYLCASKKKTSGYNEQFFGPGTRLTVL.